This entry features one T cell receptor beta chain sequence. The table lists this clone with a few counts. Its binding antigen is unknown. Per-base qualities were not stored, and no clone one base away is much larger. This entry belongs to a study of beta chain features in type 1 diabetes (dated by TCRdb to the late 2010s). Background on the whole study: Mean age, gender distribution, total cell number and subset yield were not different between patients and healthy donors. The study compared TCRB repertoires of sorted circulating CD4+ T cell subsets between recently diagnosed type 1 diabetes patients and matched healthy donors. Naive and central memory subsets were obtained from all 30 or so donors, but regulatory and stem cell-like memory subsets were isolated from only 8 patients and about 8 healthy donors. A total of 90 million to 130 million sorted cells were examined across all samples, and a strong correlation was observed between cell number per subset and RNA yield. The full study reports these points: PCR might favor shorter templates, but patient and control samples were amplified and corrected together, so any skew would affect both groups equally. Patients with type 1 diabetes made fewer insertions and deleted more nucleotides at VDJ recombination sites, implying thymic rearrangement abnormalities. Because cDNA rather than genomic DNA was sequenced, highly expressing activated cells could have been over-represented, although no difference in activation and CD3 levels was found between groups. In all four CD4+ subsets, TCRB CDR3 length was moderately but significantly shorter in type 1 diabetes patients. Naive, central memory and regulatory TCRB repertoires appeared more similar among patients than among healthy donors. Only small numbers of individuals were included in the HLA sub-analyses, which left unresolved whether HLA type had any influence on TCRB rearrangement.

Each donor gave one peripheral blood draw, averaging approximately 120 mL, which was collected into heparinised tubes. Using a panel that included CD45RO, CCR7, CD25, CD127, CD95 and CD27, naive, central memory, regulatory and stem cell-like memory CD4+ T cells were sorted on a BD FACSAria II. Every sorted population had a purity above 95%. PBMCs were separated immediately by Lymphoprep density gradient centrifugation and were stained directly, without being cultured. So that batch effects would be minimized, each experiment stained and sorted samples in pairs, pairing one healthy donor with one patient. The CDR3 goes from the cysteine to the phenylalanine over 12 residues. CDR3 DNA only is kept here, 36 bases in frame from base 1. V is reduced by 6 bases and J by 2 bases, leaving a spacing of 7 bases between them. The CDR1 and CDR2 encoded by the germline V gene (reference sequence) are MNHEY and SMNVEV.

The entire amount of isolated RNA was reverse transcribed using the High Capacity cDNA Reverse Transcription Kit, so the sequenced TCRB transcripts were expressed ones. Naive, central memory and regulatory T cell samples underwent deep immunoSEQ sequencing, averaging about 3.57 million total reads per sample. Sorted cells were lysed in RLT buffer and RNA was extracted with DNase-treated RNeasy Micro or Mini kits, depending on cell number. To prevent cross-contamination, every cell subset was processed on its own, while patient and healthy donor samples were processed together. Using the immunoSEQ multiplex PCR, TCRB sequences were amplified from cDNA into 87-bp fragments spanning the CDR3 region. Amplicons were sequenced on the Illumina HiSeq platform. The source study handled its data this way. Synthetic template baselines were used to correct PCR bias computationally, reads within Hamming distance 2 were collapsed, and singletons that could not be merged were discarded. Reads were aligned against IMGT so that V, D and J genes, CDR3 length and insertions or deletions at six rearrangement sites could be assigned. Within each subset, clonotype counts were normalized to sorted cell number, and only after that were true diversity and Gini coefficients computed with the tcR R package. Repertoire sharing was quantified using the overlap coefficient calculated on TCRB nucleotide sequences. As a proxy for the pre-selection repertoire, out-of-frame TCRB sequences from naive cells were analyzed. This immuneACCESS table, as held by TCRdb, lists in-frame sequences with V and J called but not all clones. Of the missing ones, under half trace to an unresolved V gene in checked studies; the others have no known cause. Clonal size and the V and J genes are those of that table, whereas D and trimming came from the DNA. This sample has some 410,000 clones in its table, and 10% to 12% of those were observed once. The ten largest clones take up approximately 0.05% of the sample.

Recombination connected TRBV27 to TRBJ2-5, with no confident D gene call. Sequencing was done on a sample of naive CD4+ T cells from blood. The cell subset or site label of this sample denotes: true naive CD4+ T cells. The clonotype originates from a woman between 18 and 29 years old in good health. The DNA sequence follows: TGTGCCAGCAGCCGAGGTCAAGAGACCCAGTACTTC. It translates to CASSRGQETQYF.